Each of the 17 T cell receptor beta chains below was sequenced from the same sample in a study of blood T cell repertoires in COVID-19. Clones were sequenced by immunoSEQ multiplex PCR, and TCRdb holds only the in-frame ones, with some missing. The data contain more than 200,000 clones, around 90% of them singletons. The source material was peripheral blood. The receptors shown here come from an older woman with COVID-19, enrolled during active disease.

The chain combines TRBV29-1 with TRBJ2-2; TRBD1 aligns across 7 bases. CDR3 length: 15 amino acids. Germline values: CDR1 SQVTM, CDR2 ANQGSEA. Trimming cost V 3 bases and J 4 bases; bases outside gene matches: 8. The CDR3 bases are TGCAGCGTTGACTCAGGGGGATTCGGCACCGGGGAGCTGTTTTTT. Translating gives CSVDSGGFGTGELFF.

CDR3 nucleotide sequence: TGTGCCAGCAGTTCCAGGGGGTACGAGCAGTACTTC. Its protein is CASSSRGYEQYF. This chain links TRBV12-3 or TRBV12-4 with TRBJ2-7; 7 nucleotides agree with TRBD1. The CDR3 has 12 residues. V lost 4 bases, J lost 4 bases, and 1 base stayed unmatched.

The V call is TRBV30, the J call TRBJ1-2, with D uncertain. The germline CDR1 and CDR2 sequences are GTSNPN and SVGIG (reference sequence). This CDR3 comprises 15 residues. Trimming cost V 3 bases and J 4 bases, with 18 bases left between them. CDR3 in amino acids: CAWRGGIPRIYGYTF. The CDR3 region has the DNA TGTGCCTGGAGGGGCGGGATCCCGAGGATCTATGGCTACACCTTC.

The chain combines TRBV10-3 with TRBJ2-7; 7 nucleotides align to TRBD2. CDR3 length: 14 amino acids. After removal of 6 bases from V and 2 bases from J, the junction contained 7 bases not matched to a gene. The germline CDR1 and CDR2 sequences are ENHRY and SYGVKD. CDR3 bases: TGTGCCATCAGGGCAAGCGGGACCCCCTACGAGCAGTACTTC. The encoded protein is CAIRASGTPYEQYF.

The chain employs TRBV24-1 and TRBJ2-6; D is undetermined. Between the trimmed V and J ends, which lost 5 bases and 1 base, there was a span of 5 bases. From germline, CDR1 is KGHDR and CDR2 SFDVKD. This CDR3 spans 14 amino acids. In DNA, the CDR3 is TGTGCCACCAGTGGAGGATCTGGGGCCAACGTCCTGACTTTC. Protein: CATSGGSGANVLTF.

CDR3 residues: CASSRREGNTGELFF. CDR3 bases: TGCGCCAGCAGCCGACGGGAGGGGAACACCGGGGAGCTGTTTTTT. The chain is built from TRBV4-1 and TRBJ2-2, with 8 nucleotides matching TRBD2. There are 15 residues in the CDR3. Trimming at V came to 4 bases and at J to 1 base, leaving 2 bases not matched to a gene. CDR1 is MGHRA, CDR2 YSYEKL, per germline.

This clone was observed once. The gene calls are TRBV18 and TRBJ1-4, with 8 bases that match TRBD1. Germline values: CDR1 KGHSH, CDR2 LQKENI. The junction had 7 bases not matched to a gene; V was cut back by 6 bases and J by 7 bases. The length of the CDR3 is 14 residues. The CDR3 sequence is CASSAGTGFEKLFF. In nucleotides, the CDR3 is TGTGCCAGCTCCGCCGGGACAGGTTTTGAAAAACTGTTTTTT. Using reference TRBV18 and TRBJ1-4 for the parts outside the CDR3, the full variable domain is NAGVMQNPRHLVRRRGQEARLRCSPMKGHSHVYWYRQLPEEGLKFMVYLQKENIIDESGMPKERFSAEFPKEGPSILRIQQVVRGDSAAYFCASSAGTGFEKLFFGSGTQLSVL.

CDR3 region: CAISGVGGGTDTQYF. The CDR3 bases are TGTGCCATCAGTGGGGTAGGGGGGGGCACAGATACGCAGTATTTT. The chain carries TRBV10-3 and TRBJ2-3; a weak D match, TRBD2 (7 bases). The V end lost 4 bases, the J end lost 1 base, and 12 bases lay between the germline ends. CDR1 and CDR2 (germline): ENHRY, SYGVKD. The CDR3 has 15 amino acids.

The V and J genes are TRBV5-4 and TRBJ2-6; no clear D gene. CDR3 length: 18 residues. With 3 bases removed from V and 0 bases from J, the gap between germline ends came to 16 bases. Germline V gives CDR1 SGHNT, CDR2 YYREEE (reference sequence). CDR3 nucleotide sequence: TGTGCCAGCAGCTCCCCATTGGGCACAAGCTCTGGGGCCAACGTCCTGACTTTC. Its protein is CASSSPLGTSSGANVLTF.

The rearrangement uses TRBV27 and TRBJ2-7; 9 bases fit TRBD2. This CDR3 is built from 12 residues. Germline assignment: CDR1 MNHEY and CDR2 SMNVEV (reference sequence). V lost 10 bases to trimming and J lost 7 bases; unmatched junction nucleotides: 8. CDR3 in DNA: TGTGCCACGACTAGCGGCCACTTTGAGCAGTACTTC. Translating gives CATTSGHFEQYF.

V is TRBV3-1 (or the pseudogene TRBV3-2) and J is TRBJ2-7; maybe TRBD2 (5 bases). The V gene lost 4 bases and the J gene lost 12 bases, with 16 bases spanning the gap. Germline CDR1 LGHDT, CDR2 YNNKEL (reference sequence). The CDR3 is made up of 12 amino acids. CDR3 sequence: CASSPRAGLRYF. CDR3 in DNA: TGTGCCAGCAGCCCCCGGGCGGGCCTCAGGTACTTC.

V gene TRBV18 combines with J gene TRBJ1-5, with 12 bases matching TRBD1. V gave up 0 bases and J gave up 1 base; unmatched junction bases: 4. The CDR3 covers 18 residues. CDR1 and CDR2 from the germline V gene are KGHSH and LQKENI. CDR3 in amino acids: CASSPPGTGGRSNQPQHF. The CDR3 nucleotides read TGTGCCAGCTCACCACCAGGGACAGGGGGCCGGAGCAATCAGCCCCAGCATTTT.

This chain links TRBV29-1 with TRBJ2-1, with a weak D call TRBD1 (6 bases). The germline CDR1 and CDR2 sequences are SQVTM and ANQGSEA. CDR3 length: 14 amino acids. V was shortened by 2 bases and J by 5 bases, with 13 bases between the two germline ends. The CDR3 DNA sequence: TGCAGCGTTGAATCAGGGGCTCGGAACAATGAGCAGTTCTTC. This sequence encodes CSVESGARNNEQFF.

The chain couples TRBV19 to TRBJ1-1, with TRBD1 matching 11 bases. The CDR3 has 14 amino acids. Trimming at V came to 5 bases and at J to 8 bases, leaving 7 bases not matched to a gene. Germline V gives CDR1 LNHDA, CDR2 SQIVND (reference sequence). The CDR3 here is CASSGTGQGAEAFF. In DNA form, the CDR3 reads TGTGCCAGTAGTGGGACCGGACAGGGGGCCGAAGCTTTCTTT.

About this clone itself: One end of the junction does not line up with germline, which may come from a read error. The chain links TRBV7-2 to TRBJ2-5, with 11 bases matching TRBD2. The CDR3 has 14 residues. CDR1 is SGHTA, CDR2 FQGNSA, per germline. CDR3 sequence reads: CASSIAGGEETQYF. Here the CDR3 DNA reads TGTGCCAGCAGCATAGCGGGGGGGGAAGAGACCCAGTACTTC.

The chain has TRBV18 and TRBJ2-7; tentative D call: TRBD1 (5 bases). Germline CDR1 KGHSH, CDR2 LQKENI. With 5 bases removed from V and 2 bases from J, the gap between germline ends came to 10 bases. The CDR3 contains 13 residues. DNA for the CDR3: TGTGCCAGCTCAGGGTCAGGGACCTACGAGCAGTACTTC. It is translated as CASSGSGTYEQYF.

This chain connects TRBV10-3 to TRBJ2-1, with 9 nucleotides matching TRBD2. Germline lookup yields CDR1 ENHRY and CDR2 SYGVKD. Trimming removed 0 bases from V and 1 base from J; junction bases left unmatched: 1. This CDR3 contains 16 residues. The DNA for the CDR3 is TGTGCCATCAGTGAGTCAAGCGGGAGGTCCTACAATGAGCAGTTCTTC. Translated, it gives CAISESSGRSYNEQFF.